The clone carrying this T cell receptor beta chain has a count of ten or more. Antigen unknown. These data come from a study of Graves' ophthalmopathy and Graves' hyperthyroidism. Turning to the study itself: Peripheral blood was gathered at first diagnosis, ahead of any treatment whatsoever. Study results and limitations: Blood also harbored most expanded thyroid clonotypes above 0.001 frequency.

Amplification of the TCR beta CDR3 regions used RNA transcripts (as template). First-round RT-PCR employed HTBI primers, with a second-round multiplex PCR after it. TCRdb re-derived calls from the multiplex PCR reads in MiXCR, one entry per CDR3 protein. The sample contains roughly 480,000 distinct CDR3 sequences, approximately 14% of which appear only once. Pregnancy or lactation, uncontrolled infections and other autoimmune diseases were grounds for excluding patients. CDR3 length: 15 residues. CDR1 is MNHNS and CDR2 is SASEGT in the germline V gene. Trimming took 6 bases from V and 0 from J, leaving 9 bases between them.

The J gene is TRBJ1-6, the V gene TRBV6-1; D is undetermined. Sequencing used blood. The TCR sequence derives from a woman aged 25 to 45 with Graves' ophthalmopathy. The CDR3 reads CASRPLSSYNSPLHF. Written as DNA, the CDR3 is TGTGCCAGCAGACCGCTTAGCTCCTATAATTCACCCCTCCACTTT.